The sequence of this T cell receptor beta chain was determined in a study of blood T cell repertoires in COVID-19. Study in general: Both acute and convalescent COVID-19 samples were obtained from the United States, Italy and Spain. The analysed material was cDNA or gDNA that came from T cells, B-cell-depleted T cells, or PBMCs.

Per the study methods: Estimation of nucleated cell counts was performed using reference gene primer amplification. TCRdb's copy holds only in-frame clones and misses some; the assay was immunoSEQ multiplex PCR. V, J and clone size were drawn from that table, and D and trimming were deduced from the DNA. The sample includes 300,000 or so clones, 70% to 90% of them seen just once. Sequencing was performed on peripheral blood. The receptor comes from a woman aged 35 to 49 with acute or convalescent COVID-19.

The CDR3 is CASSVDSQHYGYTF. The DNA of the CDR3 is TGTGCCAGCAGCGTGGACAGCCAGCACTATGGCTACACCTTC. V usage is TRBV7-6 and J usage is TRBJ1-2, with D possibly being TRBD1 (6 bases). CDR3 length: 14 residues. The V gene's germline CDR1 is SGHVS and CDR2 FNYEAQ. V was clipped by 5 bases and J by 3 bases, with 13 bases between them. Filled out from reference TRBV7-6 and TRBJ1-2, the complete variable domain reads GAGVSQSPRYKVTKRGQDVALRCDPISGHVSLYWYRQALGQGPEFLTYFNYEAQQDKSGLPNDRFSAERPEGSISTLTIQRTEQRDSAMYRCASSVDSQHYGYTFGSGTRLTVV.